The 10 T cell receptor beta chains presented below share a single source sample, sequenced in a study of CD8+ T cells in alopecia areata. Reverse transcribed after extraction, RNA yielded cDNA as the sequencing template. The assay was immunoSEQ multiplex PCR, and TCRdb's table has in-frame clones only and misses some. The data show roughly 200,000 clones, 63% seen once. The source material was CD4+ T cells sorted from blood, sampled at week 0. The receptors were sampled from a human donor with alopecia areata.

The CDR3 DNA reads as TGTGCCAGCAGAGGGACAGGGGTGGGTTCAGCTTTCTTT. It is translated as CASRGTGVGSAFF. The chain combines TRBV7-2 with TRBJ1-1; the match to TRBD1 covers 10 bases. V dropped 6 bases and J dropped 10; count of bases not matched to a gene: 8. Germline V gene lookup returns CDR1 SGHTA and CDR2 FQGNSA. CDR3 length: 13 amino acids.

The CDR3 protein is CATRPSGTGIGYTF. The CDR3 bases are TGTGCCACCAGGCCTTCCGGGACCGGGATTGGCTACACCTTC. The genes are TRBV15 and TRBJ1-2; TRBD1 is a possible D gene (5 bases). The CDR3 is made up of 14 amino acids. Germline CDR1 is LNHNV and CDR2 is YYDKDF (reference sequence). Trimming removed 6 bases from V and 7 bases from J, with 18 bases in between.

The chain couples TRBV28 to TRBJ1-2, with 7 bases fitting TRBD1. CDR1 and CDR2 (germline): MDHEN, SYDVKM. The CDR3 sequence is 13 residues long. V trimming: 9 bases; J trimming: 3 bases; junction bases outside the gene matches: 7. The CDR3 coding sequence is TGTGCCAGTAGAGGAGGGGGCGACTATGGCTACACCTTC. This sequence encodes CASRGGGDYGYTF.

J is TRBJ1-1 and V is TRBV30; the D is unclear. Germline assignment: CDR1 GTSNPN and CDR2 SVGIG (reference sequence). The CDR3 length is 15 residues. V lost 2 bases, J lost 5 bases, and 18 bases lay in between. CDR3 DNA sequence: TGTGCCTGGAGTCTGCGACCCCCCGGTGGAACTGAAGCTTTCTTT. Protein sequence: CAWSLRPPGGTEAFF.

The genes are TRBV6-6 and TRBJ1-2; 7 positions agree with TRBD1. The ends lost 2 bases at V and 8 bases at J; junction bases unmatched: 5. The length of the CDR3 is 13 residues. Germline V gene sequence: CDR1 MNHNY, CDR2 SVGAGI (reference sequence). CDR3 loop: CASSYPRQGGYTF. The DNA of the CDR3 is TGTGCCAGCAGTTACCCCAGACAGGGAGGCTACACCTTC.

CDR3 loop: CATSGSPGDTQYF. DNA for the CDR3: TGTGCCACCAGCGGGAGCCCCGGCGATACGCAGTATTTT. This chain connects TRBV15 to TRBJ2-3; weak D call: TRBD2 (5 bases). The CDR3 is made up of 13 amino acids. Between the trimmed V and J ends, which lost 5 bases and 6 bases, there was a span of 12 bases. Per germline, CDR1 LNHNV and CDR2 YYDKDF (reference sequence).

The chain employs TRBV7-2 and TRBJ1-6; possible D gene TRBD1, 5 bases. Per the germline V gene, CDR1 is SGHTA and CDR2 is FQGNSA. V dropped 8 bases and J dropped 7 bases, with 9 bases sitting between them. The CDR3 has 12 amino acids. Written as DNA, the CDR3 is TGTGCCAGCGGTAACAGGAATTCACCCCTCCACTTT. It encodes CASGNRNSPLHF.

The CDR3 spells CASSSFPIAYEQFF. CDR3 DNA: TGTGCCAGCAGTTCCTTCCCTATTGCGTATGAGCAGTTCTTC. The chain uses TRBV7-2 and TRBJ2-1; D call uncertain. This CDR3 contains 14 residues. Deletions cut 6 bases from V and 8 bases from J, with 17 bases between. In germline, CDR1 is SGHTA, CDR2 FQGNSA. Full variable domain (missing parts from reference TRBV7-2 and TRBJ2-1): GAGVSQSPSNKVTEKGKDVELRCDPISGHTALYWYRQSLGQGLEFLIYFQGNSAPDKSGLPSDRFSAERTGGSVSTLTIQRTQQEDSAVYLCASSSFPIAYEQFFGPGTRLTVL.

The rearrangement uses TRBV4-3 and TRBJ2-5; D is uncertain. Germline V gene sequence: CDR1 LGHNA, CDR2 YSLEER. The CDR3 runs 15 residues. V was cut by 1 base and J by 2 bases, with 11 bases left in between. CDR3 loop: CASSQGLHGQETQYF. CDR3 sequence (DNA): TGCGCCAGCAGCCAAGGCTTACATGGACAAGAGACCCAGTACTTC.

The chain employs TRBV25-1 and TRBJ2-3, with unresolved D. V was clipped by 1 base and J by 2 bases, with 7 bases between them. Germline-derived CDR1 and CDR2 are MGHDK and SYGVNS. The CDR3 is made up of 14 amino acids. CDR3 amino acids: CASSEWGITDTQYF. CDR3 sequence (DNA): TGTGCCAGCAGTGAATGGGGTATCACAGATACGCAGTATTTT. Filled out from reference TRBV25-1 and TRBJ2-3, the complete variable domain reads EADIYQTPRYLVIGTGKKITLECSQTMGHDKMYWYQQDPGMELHLIHYSYGVNSTEKGDLSSESTVSRIRTEHFPLTLESARPSHTSQYLCASSEWGITDTQYFGPGTRLTVL.